Shown below are 6 T cell receptor beta chains from a single sample sequenced in a study of tumor and adjacent non-tumor tissue in lung cancer. The template was RNA from unsorted bulk tissue. The library came from three nested PCR rounds adapted from ARM-PCR protocols. TCRdb called the multiplex PCR reads again in MiXCR, with one record for every CDR3 protein. The sample has approximately 120,000 distinct CDR3 sequences, 55% to 75% seen once. The sequenced sample consisted of lung tumor tissue. The source is a man in his thirties or forties with non-small cell lung cancer.

Remarks on this clonotype: One junction end does not reproduce the germline sequence, and a read error may be involved. The chain uses TRBV11-2 and TRBJ2-1; 8 bases are a match to TRBD1. The V gene's germline CDR1 is SGHAT and CDR2 FQNNGV. The CDR3 is made up of 14 amino acids. CDR3 sequence reads: CASSYLTGVDEQFF. In DNA, the CDR3 is TGTGCCAGCAGCTACTTGACAGGGGTAGATGAGCAGTTTTTC.

Turning to this clonotype: The junction does not match germline at one end; this may be a read error. The chain joins TRBV11-2 to TRBJ1-2; no clear D. In germline, CDR1 is SGHAT, CDR2 FQNNGV. The CDR3 has 13 residues. CDR3 sequence: CASSLDRRENYTF. The CDR3 DNA follows: TGTGCTAGCAGCTTAGATAGGCGGGAAAACTACACCTTC.

This clonotype showed up just a few times. This chain links TRBV5-4 with TRBJ1-1, with D unclear. V gave up 3 bases and J gave up 0 bases, with 9 bases separating them. The CDR3 runs to 14 residues. The germline V gene has CDR1 SGHNT and CDR2 YYREEE (reference sequence). The DNA of the CDR3 is TGTGCCAGCAGCTACAAGAATATGAACACTGAAGCTTTCTTT. Translated: CASSYKNMNTEAFF.

This clonotype was found many times. J is TRBJ1-1 and V is TRBV29-1; 9 bases map to TRBD1. Trimming took 4 bases from V and 6 from J; bases not matched to a gene: 9. From germline, CDR1 is SQVTM and CDR2 ANQGSEA. The CDR3 has 14 residues. CDR3 sequence reads: CSVVQGAHGAEAFF. The CDR3 bases are TGCAGCGTTGTACAGGGGGCTCACGGGGCTGAAGCTTTCTTT.

The gene calls are TRBV5-5 and TRBJ2-3, with 12 bases that match TRBD2. Germline CDR1 and CDR2: SGHKS and YYEKEE (reference sequence). The junction had 10 bases not matched to a gene; V was cut back by 5 bases and J by 6 bases. This CDR3 region has 16 residues. The DNA for the CDR3 is TGTGCCAGCAGTTCCCTCCCTAGCGGGGGGGCCGATACGCAGTATTTT. It encodes CASSSLPSGGADTQYF.

The count of this clonotype is one. Sequence at one end of the junction differs from germline and may be a read error. The V and J genes are TRBV6-5 and TRBJ2-7, with D possibly being TRBD1 (6 bases). TRBJ2-1 explains the end of the DNA better; the J call may be wrong. CDR3 length: 13 amino acids. Germline V gene lookup returns CDR1 MNHEY and CDR2 SVGAGI. The CDR3 loop is CTRSYNREYEQFF. The CDR3 nucleotides read TGTACCAGGAGTTACAACAGGGAGTACGAGCAGTTCTTC.